The 20 T cell receptor beta chains given below trace back to one sample, sequenced in a study of radiotherapy plus CTLA-4 blockade in lung cancer. Generated by immunoSEQ multiplex PCR, the TCRdb table keeps only in-frame clones and is missing some. The sample includes 85,000 to 100,000 clones, around 86% of them seen just once. This specimen consisted of peripheral blood, obtained from a patient treated with radiotherapy plus ipilimumab. All receptors derive from a human donor with non-small cell lung cancer that progressed on radiotherapy plus ipilimumab.

The chain recombines TRBV13 with TRBJ1-6; D possibly corresponds to TRBD1 (6 bases). V was trimmed by 6 bases and J by 0 bases, leaving 12 bases between them. This CDR3 has 16 residues. Germline assignment: CDR1 PRHDT and CDR2 FYEKMQ (reference sequence). The CDR3 sequence is CASSRGQLSYNSPLHF. CDR3 bases: TGTGCCAGCAGTAGGGGACAACTCTCCTATAATTCACCCCTCCACTTT.

The chain is built from TRBV30 and TRBJ1-4; 10 bases map to TRBD1. CDR1 is GTSNPN, CDR2 SVGIG, per germline (reference sequence). The CDR3 runs 14 residues. Trimming took 4 bases from V and 8 from J; bases not matched to a gene: 7. CDR3 in amino acids: CAWNPGTGDEKLFF. The CDR3, as DNA: TGTGCCTGGAACCCCGGGACAGGGGACGAAAAACTGTTTTTT.

The chain uses TRBV2 and TRBJ2-7; 11 nucleotides line up with TRBD1. The CDR3 has 14 residues. The ends lost 6 bases at V and 3 bases at J; junction bases unmatched: 4. Germline V gene lookup returns CDR1 SNHLY and CDR2 FYNNEI. CDR3 sequence reads: CASSSGTGGYEQYF. The CDR3 DNA is TGTGCCAGCAGCTCCGGGACAGGGGGCTACGAGCAGTACTTC.

The CDR3 reads CASSLAGTGGIRRYEQYF. The CDR3 DNA reads TGTGCCAGCAGCCTCGCCGGGACAGGGGGCATACGCCGTTACGAGCAGTACTTC. The chain combines TRBV28 with TRBJ2-7; TRBD1 matches 12 bases. There are 18 residues in the CDR3. The J segment lost 4 bases and the V segment lost 6 bases, leaving 16 bases of the junction unmatched. CDR1 is MDHEN and CDR2 is SYDVKM in the germline V gene. The variable domain in full, with the rest retrieved from reference TRBV28 and TRBJ2-7, is DVKVTQSSRYLVKRTGEKVFLECVQDMDHENMFWYRQDPGLGLRLIYFSYDVKMKEKGDIPEGYSVSREKKERFSLILESASTNQTSMYLCASSLAGTGGIRRYEQYFGPGTRLTVT.

In DNA form, the CDR3 reads TGTGCCAGCAGCACTAACACTGAAGCTTTCTTT. Translation: CASSTNTEAFF. The chain carries TRBV4-2 and TRBJ1-1, with D uncertain. V lost 5 bases, J lost 2 bases, and 3 bases lay in between. The CDR3 runs to 11 residues. Germline values: CDR1 LGHNA, CDR2 YNFKEQ.

V usage is TRBV15 and J usage is TRBJ2-7; 12 nucleotides align to TRBD2. V dropped 3 bases and J dropped 0; count of bases not matched to a gene: 3. The germline V gene has CDR1 LNHNV and CDR2 YYDKDF (reference sequence). CDR3 size: 16 residues. This CDR3 is CATSRKGLAGSYEQYF. As DNA, the CDR3 is TGTGCCACCAGCAGGAAGGGACTAGCGGGCTCCTACGAGCAGTACTTC.

The chain carries TRBV6-1 and TRBJ2-7; TRBD1 aligns across 7 bases. Germline V CDR1 and CDR2: MNHNS, SASEGT. V dropped 4 bases and J dropped 3; count of bases not matched to a gene: 9. This CDR3 comprises 15 residues. CDR3 region: CASSAYGTEGYEQYF. CDR3 in DNA: TGTGCCAGCAGTGCGTATGGGACAGAAGGCTACGAGCAGTACTTC.

The chain carries TRBV19 and TRBJ2-1, with D possibly being TRBD1 or TRBD2 (5 bases each). Deletions cut 4 bases from V and 0 bases from J, with 10 bases between. Germline V gene data show CDR1 as LNHDA and CDR2 as SQIVND (reference sequence). CDR3 length equals 15 residues. The CDR3 here is CASSTTGPSYNEQFF. The CDR3 nucleotides are TGTGCCAGTAGTACTACGGGGCCCTCCTACAATGAGCAGTTCTTC.

The J gene is TRBJ1-5, the V gene TRBV28, with D possibly being TRBD1 (6 bases). V was cut by 6 bases and J by 3 bases, with 21 bases left in between. Germline V gene sequence: CDR1 MDHEN, CDR2 SYDVKM. The CDR3 consists of 17 residues. The CDR3 here is CASRITGSIGDNQPQHF. The CDR3 DNA follows: TGTGCCAGCAGGATAACAGGGAGTATCGGCGACAATCAGCCCCAGCATTTT.

This clone was counted only a few times. The chain links TRBV18 to TRBJ1-3; D is uncertain. The V gene's germline CDR1 is KGHSH and CDR2 LQKENI. Between the trimmed V and J ends, which lost 1 base and 2 bases, there was a span of 3 bases. The CDR3 is 13 residues long. The CDR3 is CASSPLTGNTIYF. The CDR3 DNA reads as TGTGCCAGCTCACCACTCACTGGAAACACCATATATTTT.

The table lists this clone with a few counts. Here the CDR3 reads CASSSKFGQGLRSYEQYF. Here the CDR3 DNA reads TGCGCCAGCAGCTCAAAATTCGGACAGGGATTGAGATCCTACGAGCAGTACTTC. The chain recombines TRBV5-1 with TRBJ2-7; TRBD1 matches at 8 bases. The V gene end was trimmed by 3 bases and the J gene end by 1 base; junction bases not matched to a gene: 15. The length of the CDR3 is 18 residues. CDR1 and CDR2 (germline): SGHRS, YFSETQ.

The rearrangement uses TRBV29-1 and TRBJ1-1; D is ambiguous. The CDR3 consists of 12 residues. Trimming removed 2 bases from V and 0 bases from J, with 4 bases in between. Looked up from germline, CDR1 is SQVTM and CDR2 is ANQGSEA. CDR3: CSVESVNTEAFF. The DNA of the CDR3 is TGCAGCGTTGAATCGGTGAACACTGAAGCTTTCTTT.

This clone came up once. The chain uses TRBV9 and TRBJ2-3; D gene unclear. The length of the CDR3 is 14 residues. Between the trimmed V and J ends, which lost 0 bases and 1 base, there was a span of 6 bases. The germline gives CDR1 SGDLS, CDR2 YYNGEE. CDR3 loop: CASSVGAGTDTQYF. The DNA of the CDR3 is TGTGCCAGCAGCGTAGGGGCAGGCACAGATACGCAGTATTTT.

The rearrangement uses TRBV9 and TRBJ2-5, with 7 bases identical to TRBD2. The germline gives CDR1 SGDLS, CDR2 YYNGEE. The CDR3 length is 15 residues. With 0 bases clipped from V and 2 bases from J, the junction kept 4 bases outside the gene matches. The CDR3 bases are TGTGCCAGCAGCGTAGCGGGACTACTACAAGAGACCCAGTACTTC. Its translation: CASSVAGLLQETQYF.

This chain connects TRBV5-1 to TRBJ2-2, with D hard to call. The V end was cut by 4 bases, the J end by 4 bases, with 8 bases between. Germline assignment: CDR1 SGHRS and CDR2 YFSETQ. The CDR3 is 13 amino acids. The CDR3 DNA sequence: TGCGCCAGCAGCGGAGACCTCACCGGGGAGCTGTTTTTT. Translating it yields CASSGDLTGELFF.

The chain couples TRBV15 to TRBJ1-5; D remains unclear. Between the trimmed V and J ends, which lost 0 bases and 3 bases, there was a span of 12 bases. The germline gives CDR1 LNHNV, CDR2 YYDKDF (reference sequence). The CDR3 totals 16 residues. The CDR3: CATSRDYSRTNQPQHF. The CDR3 DNA follows: TGTGCCACCAGCAGAGATTACAGCCGGACCAATCAGCCCCAGCATTTT.

This clone was picked up a small number of times. Other DNA sequences within the sample encode an identical CDR3. This chain links TRBV6-1 with TRBJ1-1; the D gene is possibly TRBD1 (5 bases). The CDR3 runs to 11 residues. Between the trimmed V and J ends, which lost 8 bases and 2 bases, there was a span of 6 bases. Germline V gene lookup returns CDR1 MNHNS and CDR2 SASEGT. In DNA, the CDR3 is TGTGCCAGCGGGGGAAACACTGAAGCTTTCTTT. This translates into CASGGNTEAFF.

This clone appeared a few times. The chain employs TRBV7-9 and TRBJ1-2; the D gene is possibly TRBD1 (6 bases). Trimming cost V 1 base and J 6 bases, with 12 bases left between them. This CDR3 spans 14 amino acids. In germline, CDR1 is SEHNR, CDR2 FQNEAQ (reference sequence). CDR3 nucleotides: TGTGCCAGCAGCTTAGGACAGGCTCGAGATGGCTACACCTTC. Protein: CASSLGQARDGYTF.

The V and J genes are TRBV6-5 and TRBJ2-3; perhaps TRBD2 as D (5 bases). The CDR3 extends over 15 amino acids. V shed 2 bases and J shed 1 base, with 10 bases lying between them. Per germline, CDR1 MNHEY and CDR2 SVGAGI. CDR3 DNA: TGTGCCAGCAGTTACACCGGGGTGGGCACAGATACGCAGTATTTT. Its translation: CASSYTGVGTDTQYF.

This chain links TRBV5-6 with TRBJ1-2; D is undetermined. The CDR3 sequence is 11 residues long. V lost 0 bases to trimming and J lost 4 bases, with 1 base between them. Germline loops: CDR1 SGHDT, CDR2 YYEEEE. The CDR3 here is CASSLGYGYTF. The CDR3 DNA sequence: TGTGCCAGCAGCTTGGGCTATGGCTACACCTTC.